The 21 T cell receptor beta chains presented below share a single source sample, sequenced in a study of CD8+ T cells in alopecia areata. CD4+ cells of roughly 5 patients were further sorted as CD25+CD127-. Extraction and reverse transcription of RNA yielded cDNA as the sequencing template. TCRdb keeps only in-frame clones here, not all; method: immunoSEQ multiplex PCR. Among roughly 20,000 clones listed, less than 70% were seen once. Sequenced input: CD4+ Tregs sorted from blood. All receptors derive from a human donor with alopecia areata.

This clone was picked up a small number of times. The chain links TRBV14 to TRBJ2-1; 7 bases align to TRBD2. The germline V gene encodes CDR1 SGHDN and CDR2 FVKESK. The V gene end was trimmed by 2 bases and the J gene end by 9 bases; junction bases not matched to a gene: 7. The CDR3 runs 14 residues. CDR3 DNA sequence: TGTGCCAGCAGCCAAAAAGGACTAGTTGTTGAGCAGTTCTTC. It specifies CASSQKGLVVEQFF.

A single count supports this clone. This chain connects TRBV27 to TRBJ2-1, with D possibly matching TRBD2 (6 bases). V was clipped by 5 bases and J by 1 base, with 18 bases between them. From germline, CDR1 is MNHEY and CDR2 SMNVEV (reference sequence). The CDR3 runs 17 residues. The CDR3 sequence: CASSPDRLVGSYNEQFF. The CDR3 nucleotides read TGTGCCAGCAGTCCAGACCGACTAGTTGGGTCCTACAATGAGCAGTTCTTC.

This chain connects TRBV28 to TRBJ2-7; 9 bases are shared with TRBD2. This CDR3 contains 15 residues. V was clipped by 0 bases and J by 4 bases; unmatched bases: 4. Germline V gene sequence: CDR1 MDHEN, CDR2 SYDVKM. The CDR3 DNA reads as TGTGCCAGCAGTTTATGGCGGGAGGGCCGTTACGAGCAGTACTTC. Protein product: CASSLWREGRYEQYF.

The chain joins TRBV7-6 to TRBJ2-2, with D maybe TRBD1 (5 bases). Looked up from germline, CDR1 is SGHVS and CDR2 is FNYEAQ. The CDR3 sequence is 16 residues long. The V end lost 2 bases, the J end lost 4 bases, and 14 bases lay between the germline ends. CDR3 sequence (DNA): TGTGCCAGCAGCTTATCTTCAGGGCATCGCACCGGGGAGCTGTTTTTT. Residues: CASSLSSGHRTGELFF. Looking up the rest from reference TRBV7-6 and TRBJ2-2 gives the full variable domain: GAGVSQSPRYKVTKRGQDVALRCDPISGHVSLYWYRQALGQGPEFLTYFNYEAQQDKSGLPNDRFSAERPEGSISTLTIQRTEQRDSAMYRCASSLSSGHRTGELFFGEGSRLTVL.

The chain carries TRBV4-3 and TRBJ2-4; 8 bases are a match to TRBD2. Trimming took 0 bases from V and 5 from J; bases not matched to a gene: 6. CDR3 length equals 16 residues. CDR1 is LGHNA, CDR2 YSLEER, per germline. This CDR3 reads CASSQDSGNWENIQYF. The CDR3 nucleotides are TGCGCCAGCAGCCAAGATAGCGGGAACTGGGAAAACATTCAGTACTTC.

The chain recombines TRBV28 with TRBJ2-2, with D perhaps matching TRBD1 (6 bases). This CDR3 spans 19 amino acids. The germline V gene encodes CDR1 MDHEN and CDR2 SYDVKM. The V gene lost 5 bases and the J gene lost 2 bases, with 24 bases spanning the gap. The DNA for the CDR3 is TGTGCCAGCAGTCCCTTTTCCCTCCAGGGACACGGAAACACCGGGGAGCTGTTTTTT. This translates into CASSPFSLQGHGNTGELFF.

V and J are TRBV6-6 and TRBJ2-7, with D perhaps TRBD2 (5 bases). Deletions cut 6 bases from V and 0 bases from J, with 18 bases between. The length of the CDR3 is 16 residues. Germline V gene data show CDR1 as MNHNY and CDR2 as SVGAGI (reference sequence). The CDR3 DNA reads as TGTGCCAGCAGCCCCCGCTATGGACTTAACTCCTACGAGCAGTACTTC. Encoded protein: CASSPRYGLNSYEQYF.

This clone appeared a few times. V and J are TRBV7-9 and TRBJ1-5; D remains ambiguous. Per the germline V gene, CDR1 is SEHNR and CDR2 is FQNEAQ (reference sequence). The V and J ends lost 1 base and 6 bases respectively, with 10 bases between them. The length of the CDR3 is 14 residues. The CDR3 coding sequence is TGTGCCAGCAGCTTAGACTCTGGCGGTCAGCCCCAGCATTTT. Translated, it gives CASSLDSGGQPQHF. The variable domain in full, completed from reference TRBV7-9 and TRBJ1-5, reads DTGVSQNPRHKITKRGQNVTFRCDPISEHNRLYWYRQTLGQGPEFLTYFQNEAQLEKSRLLSDRFSAERPKGSFSTLEIQRTEQGDSAMYLCASSLDSGGQPQHFGDGTRLSIL.

The CDR3 protein is CSARDRAGYTF. Written as DNA, the CDR3 is TGCAGTGCTAGAGATCGTGCCGGCTACACCTTC. The chain couples TRBV20-1 to TRBJ1-2; unclear D gene. The CDR3 has 11 residues. Trimming took 0 bases from V and 8 from J, leaving 7 bases between them. CDR1 DFQATT and CDR2 SNEGSKA come from the germline V gene (reference sequence).

This clone showed up just a few times. The chain joins TRBV28 to TRBJ1-5, with D maybe TRBD1 (5 bases). The CDR3 extends over 16 amino acids. CDR1 and CDR2 (germline): MDHEN, SYDVKM. Trimming took off 11 bases at V and 2 bases at J, with 22 bases between the two ends. The CDR3, as DNA: TGTGCCTCAAAGGGCCTGGGGACGAGGGGCAATCAGCCCCAGCATTTT. Protein: CASKGLGTRGNQPQHF.

This chain connects TRBV27 to TRBJ2-2, with no clear D. With 9 bases removed from V and 0 bases from J, the gap between germline ends came to 11 bases. Germline V gene lookup returns CDR1 MNHEY and CDR2 SMNVEV (reference sequence). This CDR3 has 14 amino acids. The CDR3: CARGSTANTGELFF. In DNA, the CDR3 is TGTGCCAGGGGATCCACAGCGAACACCGGGGAGCTGTTTTTT.

The V gene is TRBV10-3, the J gene TRBJ2-7, with D possibly TRBD1 on 5 matching bases. The CDR3 has 12 amino acids. Germline CDR1 reads ENHRY; CDR2 reads SYGVKD. V was shortened by 4 bases and J by 2 bases, with 6 bases between the two germline ends. The CDR3 here is CAISGQTYEQYF. The CDR3 DNA reads TGTGCCATCAGTGGACAGACCTACGAGCAGTACTTC.

Judged by abundance, this clone is large. The rearrangement joins TRBV6-5 to TRBJ1-1, with D tentatively TRBD1 (5 bases). Deletions cut 0 bases from V and 0 bases from J, with 8 bases between. There are 15 residues in the CDR3. Germline-derived CDR1 and CDR2 are MNHEY and SVGAGI. The CDR3 nucleotides read TGTGCCAGCAGTTACTCGGGGACGATGAACACTGAAGCTTTCTTT. It yields the protein CASSYSGTMNTEAFF.

Only one count was recorded for this clone. The V gene is TRBV27, the J gene TRBJ2-7; TRBD1 matches at 10 bases. The CDR3 extends over 16 amino acids. Per germline, CDR1 MNHEY and CDR2 SMNVEV (reference sequence). V was pared by 6 bases and J by 2 bases, with 10 bases of the junction left unmatched. The CDR3 protein is CASRTPGTGVPYEQYF. The CDR3 nucleotides read TGTGCCAGCAGAACACCCGGGACAGGGGTACCCTACGAGCAGTACTTC.

This CDR3 is CASTTGLAGANEQFF. CDR3 coding DNA: TGTGCCAGCACCACCGGACTAGCGGGGGCCAATGAGCAGTTCTTC. This chain connects TRBV2 to TRBJ2-1; 13 bases agree with TRBD2. The germline V gene has CDR1 SNHLY and CDR2 FYNNEI. The V and J ends lost 7 bases and 6 bases, in that order; junction bases with no gene match: 6. CDR3 size: 15 residues.

The CDR3 sequence is CASSNGGRDTGELFF. CDR3 in DNA: TGTGCCAGCAGCAATGGGGGAAGGGACACCGGGGAGCTGTTTTTT. The V and J genes are TRBV21-1 and TRBJ2-2. TRBV21-1 is a recognized pseudogene. The CDR3 is 15 residues long.

This clone has just a few counts. V and J are TRBV11-3 and TRBJ1-2; D is uncertain. V was trimmed by 1 base and J by 3 bases, leaving 9 bases between them. The CDR3 runs 14 residues. Germline lookup yields CDR1 SGHNT and CDR2 YENEEA. The chain's CDR3 is CASSLGSGDYGYTF. The CDR3 DNA is TGTGCCAGCAGCTTAGGTTCCGGGGACTATGGCTACACCTTC.

V and J are TRBV5-1 and TRBJ2-7; 8 bases agree with TRBD2. Germline loops: CDR1 SGHRS, CDR2 YFSETQ. The CDR3 is 15 amino acids. Germline trimming cut 5 bases from V and 0 bases from J; bases unmatched to any gene: 7. Here the CDR3 DNA reads TGCGCCAGCAGTCCCGGGACTAGGGACTCCTACGAGCAGTACTTC. Its translation: CASSPGTRDSYEQYF. Filled out from reference TRBV5-1 and TRBJ2-7, the complete variable domain reads KAGVTQTPRYLIKTRGQQVTLSCSPISGHRSVSWYQQTPGQGLQFLFEYFSETQRNKGNFPGRFSGRQFSNSRSEMNVSTLELGDSALYLCASSPGTRDSYEQYFGPGTRLTVT.

This chain uses TRBV6-6 with TRBJ2-7; D perhaps matches TRBD2 (6 bases). Germline V gene lookup returns CDR1 MNHNY and CDR2 SVGAGI (reference sequence). Trimming took off 7 bases at V and 0 bases at J, with 13 bases between the two ends. The CDR3 is 14 amino acids. The CDR3 loop is CASTRGRSSYEQYF. CDR3 DNA sequence: TGTGCCAGCACTCGAGGGAGGAGCTCCTACGAGCAGTACTTC.

This rearrangement joins TRBV10-2 to TRBJ2-7; D is undetermined. The CDR3 consists of 15 residues. Trimming pared 6 bases from V and 6 bases from J, leaving 21 bases between. The germline gives CDR1 WSHSY, CDR2 SAAADI. The CDR3 nucleotides are TGCGCCAGCAGGACCTATCATCCGTTTATGTCCGAGCAGTACTTC. It encodes CASRTYHPFMSEQYF.

This sequence joins TRBV18 and TRBJ1-1; unclear D gene. V was clipped by 1 base and J by 1 base, with 7 bases between them. The CDR3 is 14 residues long. Germline CDR1 reads KGHSH; CDR2 reads LQKENI. This chain's CDR3 is CASSPLMGNTEAFF. Written as DNA, the CDR3 is TGTGCCAGCTCACCACTTATGGGGAACACTGAAGCTTTCTTT.